This T cell receptor beta chain was obtained from a study of T cells in Graves' hyperthyroidism and ophthalmopathy (dated by TCRdb to the late 2010s). With regard to the full study: Peripheral blood was sampled at the time of initial diagnosis, prior to any treatment. In addition, the study compared T-cell repertoires in thyroid tissue and in blood from six Graves' hyperthyroidism patients. TCR Vbeta CDR3 sequencing of fewer than 150 peripheral blood samples (roughly 43 ophthalmopathy, 75 hyperthyroidism and 17 progressor patients) is reported in the paper. Once sampling was done, hyperthyroidism patients were given methimazole at a starting dose of 30 mg daily, whereas ophthalmopathy patients were given high-dose intravenous methylprednisolone. To identify TCR V-J signatures that set the groups apart, the researchers used a discovery cohort of roughly 100 patients, made up of about 44 with Graves' ophthalmopathy and about 60 with stable Graves' hyperthyroidism. Prospective prediction of ophthalmopathy was tested in an independent validation cohort of 18 to 20 hyperthyroidism patients and 17 patients who later progressed to ophthalmopathy. The approximately 98 discovery patients were randomly divided into training and test sets at a 7:3 ratio. Results and caveats for the whole study, not just this receptor: Sample size was not statistically predetermined, and blinding of investigators to group allocation was not performed. Ophthalmopathy was separated from stable hyperthyroidism by a 13 V-J signature model, with roughly 88% sensitivity and 81% to 83% specificity obtained in cross-validation and 80%/75% obtained in testing. In validation, the model predicted progression to ophthalmopathy with around 71% sensitivity and 72.22% specificity, a median of about 6.7 months before onset. Most expanded thyroid clonotypes (frequency above 0.001) were also detected in blood, a finding suggesting that blood repertoires may reflect thyroid immune responses.

Ophthalmopathy patients had moderately to severely active disease, with a Clinical Activity Score of 3 or more, a NOSPECS grade of 4 or more, and a disease duration of less than 3 months. The study excluded patients with uncontrolled infections, other autoimmune diseases, pregnancy or lactation. Diagnoses were established on the basis of clinical symptoms, serum thyroxine and TRAb, thyroid ultrasound, and orbital computed tomography. PBMCs were separated from roughly 10 ml of fresh peripheral blood using Ficoll-Paque density gradient centrifugation. Total RNA was extracted with Trizol reagent, and quality was checked on an Agilent 2100 Bioanalyzer. Here V drops 6 bases and J drops 0 bases, and the junction holds 10 bases not matched to any gene. In the germline V gene, CDR1 corresponds to LGHNT and CDR2 to FRNRAP. The CDR3 covers 16 residues, taking in both the cysteine and the phenylalanine. Only the CDR3 region is kept as DNA, spanning 48 bases read in frame from base 1.

Amplification of TCR beta CDR3 regions was carried out from RNA transcripts. A first-round RT-PCR of the TCR CDR3 used the HTBI primer set with the Qiagen OneStep RT-PCR kit. Libraries were constructed in a second round of multiplex PCR, after which size selection and purification were performed. Paired-end sequencing of the libraries was performed with 100 bp reads on an Illumina HiSeq2000. The original methods were these. Raw data were processed with SOAPnuke, discarding reads with adapters, uncalled bases, mean Phred below 15, or no exact constant-primer or identifier match. High-quality paired reads were merged with COPE v1.2.5, and unique nucleotide sequences were defined as clonotypes. MiTCR v1.1 was used to align clonotypes to the IMGT TRBV, TRBD and TRBJ reference segments. Analysis was restricted to V-J combinations with a frequency above 0.0001, which covered roughly 99% of repertoires. The TCS score was defined as F50 (clonal expansion) divided by E x V (chaos), with BLOSUM62-based TCRdist calculated between CDR3 peptides within each V-J. Welch's t-statistics and random forest reduced around 510 V-J features to roughly 13, which were used in a naive Bayes classifier (R e1071). In-frame beta chains were kept once TCRdb had trimmed the public reads at Q25 with fastp and called clones with MiXCR. Rows are combined by CDR3 protein, so each entry shows the most common genes and DNA. These V and J calls rely on TCRdb rather than the paper's analysis. Within this sample are about 640,000 distinct CDR3 sequences, with 20% to 25% of them counted one time only. Together, the top ten hold over 30% of the sample.

This clonotype came up a few times. Its antigen remains unidentified. No clone much larger than this one lies a single base away; base qualities are absent. Sequencing was performed on blood. Recombination connected TRBV12-5 to TRBJ2-5, with 7 bases matching TRBD1. The receptor's source is a man aged 25 to 45 with Graves' ophthalmopathy. Read as DNA, the sequence is TGTGCTAGTGGCCCTATAGGCAGGGGGTACCAAGAGACCCAGTACTTC. It is translated as CASGPIGRGYQETQYF.